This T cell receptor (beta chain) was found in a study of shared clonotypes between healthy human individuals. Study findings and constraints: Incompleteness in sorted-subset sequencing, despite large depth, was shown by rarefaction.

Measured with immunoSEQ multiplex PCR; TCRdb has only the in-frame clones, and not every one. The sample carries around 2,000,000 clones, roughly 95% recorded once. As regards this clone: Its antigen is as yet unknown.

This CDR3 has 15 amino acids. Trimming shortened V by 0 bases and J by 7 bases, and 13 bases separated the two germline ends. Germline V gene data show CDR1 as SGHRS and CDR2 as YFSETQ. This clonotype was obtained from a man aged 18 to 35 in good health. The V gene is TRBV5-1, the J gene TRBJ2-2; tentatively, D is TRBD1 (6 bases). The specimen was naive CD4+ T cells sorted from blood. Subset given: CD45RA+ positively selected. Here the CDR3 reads CASSLGGGRGGELFF. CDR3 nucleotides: TGCGCCAGCAGCTTGGGAGGGGGACGAGGCGGGGAGCTGTTTTTT.